The sequence of this T cell receptor beta chain was determined in a study of cytomegalovirus exposure and HLA in healthy donors. Germline assignment: CDR1 SGHRS and CDR2 YFSETQ. CDR3 length equals 15 residues. The trim removed 3 bases at V and 5 bases at J, leaving 10 bases unmatched. The PCR contained 60 Vbeta and 13 Jbeta primers. Clones were sequenced by immunoSEQ multiplex PCR, and TCRdb holds only the in-frame ones, with some missing. The table lists roughly 200,000 clones, 80% of them singletons. The source of this sequence is a boy aged 5-17 years in good health and CMV-seronegative. The chain recombines TRBV5-1 with TRBJ2-7, with 8 bases identical to TRBD1. Sequencing input: PBMCs. CDR3 DNA sequence: TGCGCCAGCAGCTCGACCTGGACAGGGTTCGACGAGCAGTACTTC. This gives the protein CASSSTWTGFDEQYF.